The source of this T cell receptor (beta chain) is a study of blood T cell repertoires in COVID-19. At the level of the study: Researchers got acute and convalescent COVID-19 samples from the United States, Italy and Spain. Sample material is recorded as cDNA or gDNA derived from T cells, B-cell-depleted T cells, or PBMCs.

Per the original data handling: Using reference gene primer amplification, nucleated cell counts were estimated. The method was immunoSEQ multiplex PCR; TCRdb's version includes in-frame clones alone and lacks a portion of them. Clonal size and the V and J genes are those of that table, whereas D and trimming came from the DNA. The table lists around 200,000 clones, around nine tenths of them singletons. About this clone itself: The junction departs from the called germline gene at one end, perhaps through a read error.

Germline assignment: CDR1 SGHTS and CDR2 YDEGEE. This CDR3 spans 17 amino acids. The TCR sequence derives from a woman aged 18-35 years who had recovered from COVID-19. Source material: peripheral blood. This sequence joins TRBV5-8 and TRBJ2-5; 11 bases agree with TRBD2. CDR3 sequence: CASRFGISGGAQETQYF. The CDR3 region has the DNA TGTGCCAGCCGCTTTGGCATTAGCGGGGGGGCTCAAGAGACCCAGTACTTC.